Described below is a single T cell receptor (beta chain) sequence and its context. The antigen is undetermined. A much larger clone is a single base away; this may be a read error. The sample originates from a study of CD8+CD57+ T cells in acquired aplastic anemia. Study details: Sorting CD4+ and CD8+ cells gave DNA averaging approximately 3 ug.

Using genomic DNA as the template, TCR beta VDJ and CDR3 profiling was carried out. Using its own MiXCR run on the reads, TCRdb lists one record per CDR3 protein. This table holds some 200,000 distinct CDR3 sequences, less than 60% found once. Study-wide results and limits: CD8+ Simpson's diversity showed no significant patient-control difference.

The V and J ends lost 3 bases and 4 bases, in that order; junction bases with no gene match: 14. Germline assignment: CDR1 SGDLS and CDR2 YYNGEE. There are 17 residues in the CDR3. Patients picked for sequencing had shown CD8+CD57+ cell expansion detected by flow cytometry. At blood sampling, none of the patients had yet received therapy. The TCR comes from a human donor with aplastic anemia. The rearrangement links TRBV9 to TRBJ2-3; 7 bases are shared with TRBD1. The sample comprised sorted CD4+, CD8+, or CD8+CD57+ T cells (not recorded which) from PBMCs. The CDR3 here is CASSDQRARGGPDTQYF. The DNA for the CDR3 is TGTGCCAGCAGCGACCAGAGAGCGAGAGGGGGCCCAGATACGCAGTATTTT.